One and the same sample provided the 2 T cell receptor beta chains below, sequenced in a study of CD8 T cells in ankylosing spondylitis (dated by TCRdb to about 2017). General conclusions and limits of the study: A TCR beta motif of fewer than 10 highly homologous amino acid variants appeared characteristic of blood from ankylosing spondylitis patients.

Library preparation was by 5' RACE. Sequencing was performed on an Illumina HiSeq 2500. Through fastp at Q25 and MiXCR, TCRdb rebuilt clones from the public reads, retaining in-frame beta chains. CDR3 protein sequences are deduplicated, and each keeps its most common genes and DNA. For this sample there are just under 550,000 distinct CDR3 sequences; about 12% appear just once. The ten largest clones take up 6.5% to 7% of the sample. The antigens these receptors bind are not known. The specimen sequenced was blood, either unsorted or a sorted T cell fraction (not recorded which). Receptor source: a male donor with ankylosing spondylitis.

There are a few counts of this clonotype. This sequence joins TRBV20-1 and TRBJ1-6; TRBD1 might be the D (5 bases). The CDR3 consists of 14 residues. Germline V gene lookup returns CDR1 DFQATT and CDR2 SNEGSKA (reference sequence). Trimming cost V 5 bases and J 12 bases, with 20 bases left between them. CDR3 sequence: CSAFTSGTVEPLHF. The CDR3 DNA is TGCAGTGCTTTTACCTCCGGGACGGTAGAACCCCTCCACTTT.

This clonotype was seen repeatedly, ten times or more. V and J are TRBV12-3 or TRBV12-4 and TRBJ2-5; D gene unclear. The CDR3 consists of 13 residues. V was trimmed by 2 bases and J by 0 bases, leaving 4 bases between them. CDR3 nucleotide sequence: TGTGCCAGCAGTTTACTGGACCAAGAGACCCAGTACTTC. It yields the protein CASSLLDQETQYF.